This TCR beta chain was documented in a study of cytomegalovirus exposure and HLA in healthy donors. Both 60 Vbeta primers and 13 Jbeta primers went into the PCR. Repertoires were generated with immunoSEQ multiplex PCR, while TCRdb's copy carries only in-frame clones and drops some. Among 160,000 or so clones, around 80% were seen once, and the ten largest hold 0.9% to 1.1%. This CDR3 region has 13 residues. Germline assignment: CDR1 MDHEN and CDR2 SYDVKM. Trimming took 6 bases from V and 5 from J; bases not matched to a gene: 7. The J gene is TRBJ2-7, the V gene TRBV28; 7 bases are a match to TRBD1. The TCR comes from a woman aged 40 to 55 in good health and CMV-seronegative. Sequenced sample: PBMCs. CDR3 coding DNA: TGTGCCAGCAGACAGGGGCCGGGCGACGAGCAGTACTTC. Protein product: CASRQGPGDEQYF.